This T cell receptor (beta chain) was identified during a study of Ad26.COV2.S vaccination and SARS-CoV-2 variants. About the research overall: Vaccine-arm donor from the placebo-controlled COV1001 Ad26.COV2.S trial. Participants got Ad26.COV2.S intramuscularly, once or twice 56 days apart.

After removal of 3 bases from V and 1 base from J, the junction contained 6 bases not matched to a gene. CDR1 and CDR2 (germline): LNHDA, SQIVND (reference sequence). This CDR3 spans 16 amino acids. Only in-frame clones appear in the TCRdb table, and some are missing; sequencing was by immunoSEQ multiplex PCR. Among a few hundred thousand clones listed, around 91% were seen once. Treatment indicated: 19 received Ad26.COV2.S at low or high dose, single or two shots; 5 received placebo; per-sample allocation not given. The study sampled participants on day 63 after the first vaccine or placebo injection. Whoever gave the sample was an adult aged 18-55 years in Boston. Its platform was an Ad26 vector, and its expressed antigen was Wuhan-strain SARS-CoV-2 spike.

This sample comprised peripheral blood, obtained in a trial of Ad26.COV2.S vaccine versus placebo. This rearrangement joins TRBV19 to TRBJ2-7; 10 bases line up with TRBD2. This receptor was obtained from a person aged 18-60 years who received the Ad26.COV2.S COVID-19 vaccine or a placebo. CDR3 nucleotide sequence: TGTGCCAGTAGTATGGCTAGCGGGAGCAAATCCTACGAGCAGTACTTC. This codes for CASSMASGSKSYEQYF.